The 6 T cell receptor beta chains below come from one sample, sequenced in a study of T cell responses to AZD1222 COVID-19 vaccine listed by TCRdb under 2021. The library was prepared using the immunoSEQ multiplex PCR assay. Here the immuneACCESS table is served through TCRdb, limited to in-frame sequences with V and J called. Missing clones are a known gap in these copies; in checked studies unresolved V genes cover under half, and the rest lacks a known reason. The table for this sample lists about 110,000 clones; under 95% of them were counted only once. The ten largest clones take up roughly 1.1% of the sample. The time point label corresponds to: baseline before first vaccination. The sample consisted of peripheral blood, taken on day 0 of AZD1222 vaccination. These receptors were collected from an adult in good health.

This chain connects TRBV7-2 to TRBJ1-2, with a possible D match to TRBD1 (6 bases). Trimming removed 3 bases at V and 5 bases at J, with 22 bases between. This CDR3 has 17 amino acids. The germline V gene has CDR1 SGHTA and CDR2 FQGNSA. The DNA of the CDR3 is TGTGCCAGCAGCTTCAAGTTAAACCAGGACAGTGAATATGGCTACACCTTC. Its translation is CASSFKLNQDSEYGYTF.

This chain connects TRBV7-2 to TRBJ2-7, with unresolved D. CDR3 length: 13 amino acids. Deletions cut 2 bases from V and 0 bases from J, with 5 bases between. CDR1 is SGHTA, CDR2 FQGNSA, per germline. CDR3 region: CASSLSGSYEQYF. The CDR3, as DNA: TGTGCCAGCAGCTTATCCGGCTCCTACGAGCAGTACTTC.

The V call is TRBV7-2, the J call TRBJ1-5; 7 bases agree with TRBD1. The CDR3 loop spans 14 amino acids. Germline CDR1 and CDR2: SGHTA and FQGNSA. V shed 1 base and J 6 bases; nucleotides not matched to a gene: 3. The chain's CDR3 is CASSLGGQPQPQHF. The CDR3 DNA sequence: TGTGCCAGCAGCTTAGGGGGACAGCCTCAGCCCCAGCATTTT.

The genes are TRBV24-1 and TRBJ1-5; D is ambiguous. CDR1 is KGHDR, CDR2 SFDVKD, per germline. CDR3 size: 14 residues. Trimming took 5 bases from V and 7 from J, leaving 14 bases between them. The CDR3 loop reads CATSASRSMQPQHF. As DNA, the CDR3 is TGTGCCACCAGTGCCTCGAGGAGTATGCAGCCCCAGCATTTT.

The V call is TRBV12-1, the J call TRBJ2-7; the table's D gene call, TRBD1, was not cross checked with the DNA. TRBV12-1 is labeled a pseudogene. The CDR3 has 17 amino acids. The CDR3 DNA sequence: TGTGCCAGCAGCCAGGTTCCGGGACAGGGGGTCCCCTACGAGCAGTACTTC. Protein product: CASSQVPGQGVPYEQYF.

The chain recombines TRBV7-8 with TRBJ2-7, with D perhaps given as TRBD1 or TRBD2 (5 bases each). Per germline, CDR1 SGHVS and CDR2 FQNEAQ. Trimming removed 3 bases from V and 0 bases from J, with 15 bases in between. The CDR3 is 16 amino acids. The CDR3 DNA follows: TGTGCCAGCAGCTTCTCCGGGACGCAAAGCTCCTACGAGCAGTACTTC. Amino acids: CASSFSGTQSSYEQYF. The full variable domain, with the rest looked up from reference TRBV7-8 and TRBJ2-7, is GAGVSQSPRYKVAKRGQDVALRCDPISGHVSLFWYQQALGQGPEFLTYFQNEAQLDKSGLPSDRFFAERPEGSVSTLKIQRTQQEDSAVYLCASSFSGTQSSYEQYFGPGTRLTVT.